A selection of T cell receptor beta chains follows, all from one sample in a study of long-term antiretroviral therapy in people with HIV. The data were produced by immunoSEQ multiplex PCR, yet TCRdb's version contains in-frame clones alone and is incomplete. The repertoire holds 11,000 or so clones, with roughly 80% as singletons. The sequencing here drew on unsorted PBMCs, taken 1.2 years after starting antiretroviral therapy. The origin of the receptors is a man between 35 and 55 years old with HIV. CDR3s include the opening cysteine and the closing phenylalanine or tryptophan. The order of the fields is V gene, clone size, J gene, D gene, CDR3 protein, CDR3 DNA. D genes are given only for firm matches. Size tells how often a clone was seen (once, few, many) or the class of an expanded clone, and some rows leave it out.

v_gene: TRBV7-2; abundance: -; j_gene: TRBJ1-1; d_gene: -; CDR3aa: CASSRQMNTEAFF; CDR3nt: TGTGCCAGCAGCCGACAGATGAACACTGAAGCTTTCTTT
v_gene: TRBV7-2; abundance: -; j_gene: TRBJ2-7; d_gene: -; CDR3aa: CASSLEPGPYEQYF; CDR3nt: TGTGCCAGCAGCTTAGAGCCAGGGCCCTACGAGCAGTACTTC
v_gene: TRBV7-9; abundance: -; j_gene: TRBJ2-7; d_gene: -; CDR3aa: CASSLRTKSYEQYF; CDR3nt: TGTGCCAGCAGCTTAAGGACCAAATCCTACGAGCAGTACTTC
v_gene: TRBV7-8; abundance: -; j_gene: TRBJ1-4; d_gene: TRBD1; CDR3aa: CASSFDRDDVANEKLFF; CDR3nt: TGTGCCAGCAGCTTCGACAGGGATGATGTGGCTAATGAAAAACTGTTTTTT
v_gene: TRBV19; abundance: -; j_gene: TRBJ2-7; d_gene: -; CDR3aa: CASSPRIGRSYEQYF; CDR3nt: TGTGCCAGTAGTCCCCGTATAGGGAGGTCCTACGAGCAGTACTTC
v_gene: TRBV9; abundance: few; j_gene: TRBJ2-7; d_gene: TRBD1; CDR3aa: CASSVGTGVYEQYF; CDR3nt: TGTGCCAGCAGCGTTGGGACAGGGGTGTACGAGCAGTACTTC
v_gene: TRBV7-2; abundance: -; j_gene: TRBJ1-2; d_gene: -; CDR3aa: CASSLDHPGDNYGYTF; CDR3nt: TGTGCCAGCAGCTTAGATCACCCGGGGGACAACTATGGCTACACCTTC
v_gene: TRBV15; abundance: -; j_gene: TRBJ2-1; d_gene: -; CDR3aa: CATSRAGVDYNEQFF; CDR3nt: TGTGCCACCAGCAGAGCAGGGGTGGATTACAATGAGCAGTTCTTC
v_gene: TRBV6-5; abundance: -; j_gene: TRBJ2-2; d_gene: TRBD1; CDR3aa: CASSPGTGATGELFF; CDR3nt: TGTGCCAGCAGTCCCGGGACAGGGGCTACCGGGGAGCTGTTTTTT
v_gene: TRBV7-9; abundance: -; j_gene: TRBJ1-6; d_gene: -; CDR3aa: CASSLHRVGDSPLHF; CDR3nt: TGTGCCAGCAGCTTACACAGGGTGGGGGATTCACCCCTCCACTTT
v_gene: TRBV25-1; abundance: -; j_gene: TRBJ2-7; d_gene: TRBD1; CDR3aa: CASSGDSSYEQYF; CDR3nt: TGTGCCAGCAGTGGGGACAGCTCCTACGAGCAGTACTTC
v_gene: TRBV5-1; abundance: -; j_gene: TRBJ2-3; d_gene: TRBD2; CDR3aa: CASSPGLAATDTQYF; CDR3nt: TGCGCCAGCAGCCCCGGACTAGCGGCCACAGATACGCAGTATTTT
v_gene: TRBV5-6; abundance: few; j_gene: TRBJ1-6; d_gene: -; CDR3aa: CASSLFGGLIDSPLHF; CDR3nt: TGTGCCAGCAGCTTGTTCGGGGGCCTTATTGATTCACCCCTCCACTTT
v_gene: TRBV10-3; abundance: -; j_gene: TRBJ2-2; d_gene: TRBD2; CDR3aa: CAMRGLAENTGELFF; CDR3nt: TGTGCCATGCGGGGACTAGCGGAGAACACCGGGGAGCTGTTTTTT
v_gene: TRBV18; abundance: once; j_gene: TRBJ1-2; d_gene: -; CDR3aa: CASSPPGGFIYGYTF; CDR3nt: TGTGCCAGCTCACCACCCGGGGGGTTTATCTATGGCTACACCTTC
v_gene: TRBV11-2; abundance: -; j_gene: TRBJ2-3; d_gene: -; CDR3aa: CASSPRVALTDTQYF; CDR3nt: TGTGCCAGCAGCCCGAGGGTTGCCCTCACAGATACGCAGTATTTT
v_gene: TRBV5-1; abundance: -; j_gene: TRBJ2-2; d_gene: TRBD1; CDR3aa: CASSLSTGARTGELFF; CDR3nt: TGCGCCAGCAGCTTGTCGACAGGGGCGCGCACCGGGGAGCTGTTTTTT
v_gene: TRBV30; abundance: -; j_gene: TRBJ1-6; d_gene: TRBD1; CDR3aa: CAWWTGSSPLHF; CDR3nt: TGTGCCTGGTGGACAGGTAGTTCACCCCTCCACTTT